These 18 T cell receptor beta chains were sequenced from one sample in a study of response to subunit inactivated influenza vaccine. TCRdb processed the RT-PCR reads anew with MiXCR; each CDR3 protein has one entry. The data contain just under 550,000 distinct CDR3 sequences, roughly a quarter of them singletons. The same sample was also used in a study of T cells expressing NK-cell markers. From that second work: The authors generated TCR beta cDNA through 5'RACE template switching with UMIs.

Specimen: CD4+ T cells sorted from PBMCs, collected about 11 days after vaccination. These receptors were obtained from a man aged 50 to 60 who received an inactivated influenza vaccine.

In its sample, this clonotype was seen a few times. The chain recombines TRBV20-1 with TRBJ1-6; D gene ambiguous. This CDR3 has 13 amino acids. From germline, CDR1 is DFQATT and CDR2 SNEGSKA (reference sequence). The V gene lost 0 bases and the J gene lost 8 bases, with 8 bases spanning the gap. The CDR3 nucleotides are TGCAGTGCTAGAGATTTGGGTGATTCACCCCTCCACTTT. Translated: CSARDLGDSPLHF.

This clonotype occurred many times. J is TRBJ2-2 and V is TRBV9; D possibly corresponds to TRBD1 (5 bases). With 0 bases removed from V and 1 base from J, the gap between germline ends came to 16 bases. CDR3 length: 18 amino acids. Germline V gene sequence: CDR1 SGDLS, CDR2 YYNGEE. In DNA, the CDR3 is TGTGCCAGCAGCGTAGGGATCGGCGGAAGGGGGAACACCGGGGAGCTGTTTTTT. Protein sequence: CASSVGIGGRGNTGELFF. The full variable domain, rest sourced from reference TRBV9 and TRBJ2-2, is DSGVTQTPKHLITATGQRVTLRCSPRSGDLSVYWYQQSLDQGLQFLIQYYNGEERAKGNILERFSAQQFPDLHSELNLSSLELGDSALYFCASSVGIGGRGNTGELFFGEGSRLTVL.

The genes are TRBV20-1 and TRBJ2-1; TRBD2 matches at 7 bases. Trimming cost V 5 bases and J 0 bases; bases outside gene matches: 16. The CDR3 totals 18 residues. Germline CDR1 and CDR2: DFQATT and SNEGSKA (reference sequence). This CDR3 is CSAQIGLGRGSSYNEQFF. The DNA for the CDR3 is TGCAGTGCTCAAATCGGACTCGGGCGCGGGAGCTCCTACAATGAGCAGTTCTTC.

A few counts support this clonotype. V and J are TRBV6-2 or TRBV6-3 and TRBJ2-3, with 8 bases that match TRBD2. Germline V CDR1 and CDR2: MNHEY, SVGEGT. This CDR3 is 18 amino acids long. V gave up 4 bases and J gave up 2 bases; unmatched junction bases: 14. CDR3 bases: TGTGCCAGCAGTTTCTCCCTTGGTCGGGAGGGATACACAGATACGCAGTATTTT. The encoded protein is CASSFSLGREGYTDTQYF.

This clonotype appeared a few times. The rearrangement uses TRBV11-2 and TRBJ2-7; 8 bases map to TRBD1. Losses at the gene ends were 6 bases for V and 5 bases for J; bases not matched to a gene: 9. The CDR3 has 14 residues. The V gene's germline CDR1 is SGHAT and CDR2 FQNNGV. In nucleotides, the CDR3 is TGTGCCAGCAGTTCCCGGACAGGGATGAACGAGCAGTACTTC. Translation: CASSSRTGMNEQYF.

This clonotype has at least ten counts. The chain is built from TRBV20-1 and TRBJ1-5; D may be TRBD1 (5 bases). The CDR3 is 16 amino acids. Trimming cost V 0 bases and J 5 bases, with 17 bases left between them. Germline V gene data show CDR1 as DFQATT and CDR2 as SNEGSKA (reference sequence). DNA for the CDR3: TGCAGTGCTAGAGATTTGAGAACTCTGGGGGATCAGCCCCAGCATTTT. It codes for CSARDLRTLGDQPQHF.

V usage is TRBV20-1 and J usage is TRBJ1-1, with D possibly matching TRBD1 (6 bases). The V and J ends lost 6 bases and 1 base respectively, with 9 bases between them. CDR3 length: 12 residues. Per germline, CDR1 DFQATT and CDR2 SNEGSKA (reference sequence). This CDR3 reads CSARTENTEAFF. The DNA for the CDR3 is TGCAGTGCCAGGACAGAGAACACTGAAGCTTTCTTT.

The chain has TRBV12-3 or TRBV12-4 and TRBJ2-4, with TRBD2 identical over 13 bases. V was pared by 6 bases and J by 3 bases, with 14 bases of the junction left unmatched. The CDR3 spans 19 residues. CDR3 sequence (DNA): TGTGCCAGCAGCTCGCCCTGGACTAGCGGGAGTTTGGGCAAAAACATTCAGTACTTC. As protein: CASSSPWTSGSLGKNIQYF.

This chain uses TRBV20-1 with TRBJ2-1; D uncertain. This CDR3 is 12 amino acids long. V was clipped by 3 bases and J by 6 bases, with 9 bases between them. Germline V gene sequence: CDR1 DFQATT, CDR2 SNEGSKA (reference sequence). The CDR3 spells CSASPRVNEQFF. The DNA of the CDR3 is TGCAGTGCTAGCCCCCGGGTCAATGAGCAGTTCTTC.

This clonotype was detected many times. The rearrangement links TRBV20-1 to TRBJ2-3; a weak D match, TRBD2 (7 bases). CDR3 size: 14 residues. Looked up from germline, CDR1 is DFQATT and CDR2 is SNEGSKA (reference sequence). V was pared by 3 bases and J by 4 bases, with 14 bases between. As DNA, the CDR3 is TGCAGTGCTAGGAAGGGGGGGCCATCAGATACGCAGTATTTT. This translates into CSARKGGPSDTQYF.

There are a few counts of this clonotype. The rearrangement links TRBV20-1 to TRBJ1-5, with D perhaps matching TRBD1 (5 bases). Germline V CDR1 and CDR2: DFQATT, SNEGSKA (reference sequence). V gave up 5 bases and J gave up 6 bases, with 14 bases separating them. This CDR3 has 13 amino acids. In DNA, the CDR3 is TGCAGTGCTGGAGGGGCCCTTGGTCAGCCCCAGCATTTT. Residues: CSAGGALGQPQHF.

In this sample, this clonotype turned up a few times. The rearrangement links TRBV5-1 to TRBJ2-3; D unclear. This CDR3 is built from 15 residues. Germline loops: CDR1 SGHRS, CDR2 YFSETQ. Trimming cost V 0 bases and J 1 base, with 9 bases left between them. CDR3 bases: TGCGCCAGCAGCTTGGAAAAGAAGGGCACAGATACGCAGTATTTT. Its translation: CASSLEKKGTDTQYF.

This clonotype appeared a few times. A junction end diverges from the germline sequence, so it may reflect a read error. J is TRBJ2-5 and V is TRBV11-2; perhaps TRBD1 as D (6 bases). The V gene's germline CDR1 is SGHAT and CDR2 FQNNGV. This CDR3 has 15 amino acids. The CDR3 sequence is CASSLDGTRWETQYF. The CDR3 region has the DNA TGTGCCAGCAGCCTAGATGGGACACGATGGGAGACCCAGTACTTC.

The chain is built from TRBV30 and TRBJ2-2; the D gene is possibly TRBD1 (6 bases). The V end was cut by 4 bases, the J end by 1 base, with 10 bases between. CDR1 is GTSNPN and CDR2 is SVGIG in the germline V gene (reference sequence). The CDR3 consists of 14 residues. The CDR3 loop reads CAWKQGLNTGELFF. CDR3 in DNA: TGTGCCTGGAAACAGGGTTTGAACACCGGGGAGCTGTTTTTT.

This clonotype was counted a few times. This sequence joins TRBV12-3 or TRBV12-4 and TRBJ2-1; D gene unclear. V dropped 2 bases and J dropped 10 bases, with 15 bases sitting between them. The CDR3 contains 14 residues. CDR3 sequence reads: CASSLTAQEHEQFF. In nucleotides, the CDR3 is TGTGCCAGCAGTTTAACCGCCCAGGAGCACGAGCAGTTCTTC.

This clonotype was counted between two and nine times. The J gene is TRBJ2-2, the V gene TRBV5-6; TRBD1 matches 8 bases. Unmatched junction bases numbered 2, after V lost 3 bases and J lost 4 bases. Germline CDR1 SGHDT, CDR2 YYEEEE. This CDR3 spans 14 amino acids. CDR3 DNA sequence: TGTGCCAGCAGCTCAGGGACAGGCACCGGGGAGCTGTTTTTT. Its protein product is CASSSGTGTGELFF.

The CDR3 reads CASILPGLAGGANQYEQYF. CDR3 nucleotides: TGTGCCAGCATACTTCCGGGACTAGCGGGAGGGGCTAATCAGTACGAGCAGTACTTC. The genes are TRBV2 and TRBJ2-7; 16 bases align to TRBD2. V gave up 7 bases and J gave up 4 bases; unmatched junction bases: 16. The CDR3 contains 19 residues. Germline CDR1 reads SNHLY; CDR2 reads FYNNEI.

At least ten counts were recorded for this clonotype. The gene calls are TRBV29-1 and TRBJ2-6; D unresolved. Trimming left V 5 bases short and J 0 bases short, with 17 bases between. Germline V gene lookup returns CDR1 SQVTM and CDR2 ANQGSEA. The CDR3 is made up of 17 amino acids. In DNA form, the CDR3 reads TGCAGCGTTAGCGAGACCCTCCCTCTCTCTGGGGCCAACGTCCTGACTTTC. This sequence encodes CSVSETLPLSGANVLTF.